This passage covers 3 T cell receptor beta chains from one sample sequenced in a study of CD8 T cell repertoires and HIV-1 epitope variants (dated by TCRdb to the early 2020s). These receptors' targets are unknown. The method behind the library was the immunoSEQ multiplex PCR assay. TCRdb retrieved this table from immuneACCESS and kept in-frame rearrangements only. Not all clones are present; in checked studies, unresolved V genes account for under half, and no reason is known for the remainder. Across this sample there are about 5,600 clones, with 67% seen only once. The ten top clones hold about two fifths of the sample. The specimen was cultured CD8+ T cells derived from PBMCs. All receptors derive from a male donor with HIV.

The genes are TRBV7-8 and TRBJ2-6; D not resolved. V gave up 6 bases and J gave up 2 bases, with 14 bases separating them. Germline V gene sequence: CDR1 SGHVS, CDR2 FQNEAQ. The CDR3 contains 16 residues. The CDR3 protein is CASSAEDKAGANVLTF. The CDR3 DNA reads TGTGCCAGCAGTGCCGAAGACAAGGCTGGGGCCAACGTCCTGACTTTC.

The chain combines TRBV6-1 with TRBJ2-5; D might be TRBD2 (5 bases). The closer fit of TRBJ2-7 to the DNA end suggests the J call may be wrong. From germline, CDR1 is MNHNS and CDR2 SASEGT. The CDR3 runs 13 residues. CDR3 loop: CASSDWGDYEQYF. CDR3 sequence (DNA): TGTGCCAGCAGTGATTGGGGAGACTACGAGCAGTACTTC.

This clone was seen a handful of times. This rearrangement joins TRBV30 to TRBJ2-7; TRBD1 might be the D (6 bases). CDR1 is GTSNPN and CDR2 is SVGIG in the germline V gene (reference sequence). V was cut by 8 bases and J by 6 bases, with 17 bases left in between. CDR3 length: 12 residues. The CDR3 DNA sequence: TGTGCCGGGGACCTCACAGGGTCCGAGCAGTACTTC. Encoded protein: CAGDLTGSEQYF.